These 19 T cell receptor beta chains originate from one sample sequenced in a study of a mutant IDH1 vaccine in newly diagnosed glioma. TCRdb's table, derived via immunoSEQ multiplex PCR, lists solely in-frame clones and lacks some. The repertoire holds tens of thousands of clones, 70% to 85% seen once, with around 5% in the top ten. As for time point: week 47, end of study. In every dose of vaccine, 300 ug of mutant IDH1 20-mer peptide was given alongside topical imiquimod. No cognate antigen is known for these TCRs. The source was PBMCs, collected from a glioma patient whose treatment included an IDH1 peptide vaccine. The receptors come from a man aged 50 to 60 with glioma.

The chain links TRBV9 to TRBJ1-3, with a possible D match to TRBD1 (6 bases). There are 15 residues in the CDR3. The V end was cut by 4 bases, the J end by 2 bases, with 13 bases between. The germline CDR1 and CDR2 sequences are SGDLS and YYNGEE. DNA of the CDR3: TGTGCCAGCAGCCTCTCCGGGACACCTGGAAACACCATATATTTT. This codes for CASSLSGTPGNTIYF.

This rearrangement joins TRBV27 to TRBJ1-1; perhaps TRBD1 as D (5 bases). Germline CDR1 and CDR2: MNHEY and SMNVEV (reference sequence). The CDR3 is made up of 13 amino acids. Trimming removed 3 bases at V and 5 bases at J, with 10 bases between. CDR3 protein: CASSFNKGTEAFF. CDR3 nucleotide sequence: TGTGCCAGCAGTTTTAATAAGGGGACTGAAGCTTTCTTT.

The chain recombines TRBV11-2 with TRBJ1-2; no firm D call. CDR3 size: 17 residues. Trimming took 0 bases from V and 4 from J, leaving 18 bases between them. CDR1 and CDR2 from the germline V gene are SGHAT and FQNNGV. CDR3 region: CASSLDLGVNPFYGYTF. In nucleotides, the CDR3 is TGTGCCAGCAGCTTAGATCTGGGCGTGAACCCTTTCTATGGCTACACCTTC.

The chain combines TRBV30 with TRBJ2-5, with D tentatively TRBD1 (5 bases). This CDR3 is 14 amino acids long. Looked up from germline, CDR1 is GTSNPN and CDR2 is SVGIG (reference sequence). V was clipped by 0 bases and J by 4 bases, with 12 bases between them. In nucleotides, the CDR3 is TGTGCCTGGAGTGTACGAACAGGCGGAGAGACCCAGTACTTC. Amino acid sequence: CAWSVRTGGETQYF.

The chain links TRBV6-6 to TRBJ1-2; D perhaps matches TRBD1 (6 bases). Germline assignment: CDR1 MNHNY and CDR2 SVGAGI (reference sequence). This CDR3 region has 13 residues. V gave up 5 bases and J gave up 3 bases, with 10 bases separating them. CDR3 region: CASSQRTDYGYTF. The CDR3 coding sequence is TGTGCCAGCAGTCAACGGACAGACTATGGCTACACCTTC.

The V gene is TRBV6-6, the J gene TRBJ1-3; D is undetermined. V was cut by 6 bases and J by 8 bases, with 11 bases left in between. The CDR3 sequence is 12 residues long. CDR1 is MNHNY and CDR2 is SVGAGI in the germline V gene (reference sequence). CDR3 sequence reads: CASSSHLDTIYF. As DNA, the CDR3 is TGTGCCAGCAGCTCCCATTTGGACACCATATATTTT.

The chain links TRBV13 to TRBJ2-1; D not certain. Germline CDR1 and CDR2: PRHDT and FYEKMQ (reference sequence). The CDR3 length is 11 residues. V was shortened by 0 bases and J by 9 bases, with 3 bases between the two germline ends. The CDR3 here is CASSLGAEQFF. The CDR3 DNA sequence: TGTGCCAGCAGCTTAGGGGCTGAGCAGTTCTTC.

The chain combines TRBV10-3 with TRBJ1-1; 8 nucleotides agree with TRBD1. CDR3 length: 14 residues. In germline, CDR1 is ENHRY, CDR2 SYGVKD. Trimming removed 6 bases from V and 4 bases from J; junction bases left unmatched: 7. This CDR3 reads CAISPTGEFTEAFF. CDR3 in DNA: TGTGCCATCAGCCCGACAGGGGAATTCACTGAAGCTTTCTTT.

This clone showed up just a few times. The chain uses TRBV30 and TRBJ1-1; a possible D gene is TRBD1 (5 bases). Germline V gene sequence: CDR1 GTSNPN, CDR2 SVGIG (reference sequence). V lost 3 bases and J 3 bases, leaving 20 bases between the germline ends. The CDR3 is made up of 16 amino acids. This CDR3 is CAWRGGPQIRHTEAFF. The CDR3 region has the DNA TGTGCCTGGAGGGGGGGACCTCAAATTCGGCACACTGAAGCTTTCTTT.

The V call is TRBV18, the J call TRBJ1-4, with 9 bases matching TRBD1. Losses at the gene ends were 7 bases for V and 7 bases for J; bases not matched to a gene: 7. CDR3 length: 14 residues. CDR1 is KGHSH, CDR2 LQKENI, per germline. The CDR3 region has the DNA TGTGCCAGCTGGACCGGGACAGGGAGTGAAAAACTGTTTTTT. It codes for CASWTGTGSEKLFF.

The rearrangement uses TRBV4-2 and TRBJ1-2; 9 bases agree with TRBD1. Germline CDR1 LGHNA, CDR2 YNFKEQ. V gave up 3 bases and J gave up 4 bases; unmatched junction bases: 9. The CDR3 loop spans 16 amino acids. As DNA, the CDR3 is TGTGCCAGCAGCCAGACCCGGGACAGGGTTAGCTATGGCTACACCTTC. This sequence encodes CASSQTRDRVSYGYTF.

The CDR3 sequence: CASSLLPPLSNTGELFF. CDR3 in DNA: TGTGCCAGCAGTTTACTACCCCCTTTGTCGAACACCGGGGAGCTGTTTTTT. The rearrangement links TRBV27 to TRBJ2-2; D gene uncertain. CDR3 length equals 17 residues. Per germline, CDR1 MNHEY and CDR2 SMNVEV (reference sequence). Trimming took off 2 bases at V and 0 bases at J, with 13 bases between the two ends.

The chain joins TRBV7-9 to TRBJ2-7; D ambiguous. V lost 8 bases, J lost 1 base, and 9 bases lay in between. Germline V lookup: CDR1 SEHNR, CDR2 FQNEAQ (reference sequence). This CDR3 spans 12 amino acids. This chain's CDR3 is CASADPSYEQYF. For the CDR3, the DNA is TGTGCCAGCGCAGACCCTTCCTACGAGCAGTACTTC.

The chain recombines TRBV19 with TRBJ1-4; D is uncertain. The germline gives CDR1 LNHDA, CDR2 SQIVND (reference sequence). The CDR3 is made up of 11 amino acids. V was pared by 6 bases and J by 6 bases, with 5 bases between. CDR3 amino acids: CASRVDEKLFF. CDR3 nucleotides: TGTGCCAGTAGGGTCGATGAAAAACTGTTTTTT.

This rearrangement joins TRBV5-1 to TRBJ2-1; D is unclear. The CDR3 is 16 amino acids. The V gene lost 0 bases and the J gene lost 4 bases, with 14 bases spanning the gap. Per the germline V gene, CDR1 is SGHRS and CDR2 is YFSETQ. The CDR3 region is CASSLEGPQSYNEQFF. As DNA, the CDR3 is TGCGCCAGCAGCTTGGAGGGCCCCCAATCGTACAATGAGCAGTTCTTC.

This chain uses TRBV4-1 with TRBJ2-2; possibly TRBD1 for D (5 bases). The V and J ends lost 4 bases and 0 bases respectively, with 9 bases between them. There are 15 residues in the CDR3. CDR1 is MGHRA and CDR2 is YSYEKL in the germline V gene. The CDR3 loop is CASSLRTSNTGELFF. The CDR3 DNA reads as TGCGCCAGCAGCCTCCGGACATCGAACACCGGGGAGCTGTTTTTT.

V gene TRBV5-6 combines with J gene TRBJ1-1, with D possibly being TRBD1 (5 bases). Trimming shortened V by 6 bases and J by 7 bases, and 16 bases separated the two germline ends. The CDR3 spans 13 residues. Looked up from germline, CDR1 is SGHDT and CDR2 is YYEEEE. CDR3 sequence (DNA): TGTGCCAGCATCCCGGGGGGGATGGGTGAAGCTTTCTTT. This translates into CASIPGGMGEAFF.

The rearrangement uses TRBV6-5 and TRBJ1-2; TRBD1 might be the D (6 bases). V was shortened by 4 bases and J by 7 bases, with 16 bases between the two germline ends. Germline values: CDR1 MNHEY, CDR2 SVGAGI. The CDR3 contains 14 residues. The CDR3 sequence: CASSSGWRGGGYTF. In DNA, the CDR3 is TGTGCCAGCAGTTCTGGGTGGAGGGGGGGTGGCTACACCTTC.

This clone has more than one count but fewer than ten. V is TRBV9 and J is TRBJ1-3; D unresolved. This CDR3 contains 14 residues. Trimming took off 0 bases at V and 4 bases at J, with 8 bases between the two ends. CDR1 and CDR2 (germline): SGDLS, YYNGEE. CDR3 in amino acids: CASSVATSGNTIYF. CDR3 nucleotides: TGTGCCAGCAGCGTAGCGACATCAGGAAACACCATATATTTT. Full variable domain (remainder filled in from reference TRBV9 and TRBJ1-3): DSGVTQTPKHLITATGQRVTLRCSPRSGDLSVYWYQQSLDQGLQFLIQYYNGEERAKGNILERFSAQQFPDLHSELNLSSLELGDSALYFCASSVATSGNTIYFGEGSWLTVV.